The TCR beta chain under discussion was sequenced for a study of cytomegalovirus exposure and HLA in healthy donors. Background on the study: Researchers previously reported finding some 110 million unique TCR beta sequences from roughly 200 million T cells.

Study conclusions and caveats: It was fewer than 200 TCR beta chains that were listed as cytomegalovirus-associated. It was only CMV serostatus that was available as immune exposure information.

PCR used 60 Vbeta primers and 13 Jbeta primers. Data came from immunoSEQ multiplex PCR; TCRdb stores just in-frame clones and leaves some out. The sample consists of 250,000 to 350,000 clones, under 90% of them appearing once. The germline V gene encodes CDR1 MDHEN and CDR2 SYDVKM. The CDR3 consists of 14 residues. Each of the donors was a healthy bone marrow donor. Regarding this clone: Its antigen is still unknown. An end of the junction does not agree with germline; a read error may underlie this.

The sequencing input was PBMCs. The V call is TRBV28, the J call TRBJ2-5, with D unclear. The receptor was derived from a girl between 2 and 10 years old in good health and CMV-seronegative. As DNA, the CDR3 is TGTGCCGGCAGTTTACCGGAGTACCAAGAGACCCAGTACTTC. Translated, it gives CAGSLPEYQETQYF.